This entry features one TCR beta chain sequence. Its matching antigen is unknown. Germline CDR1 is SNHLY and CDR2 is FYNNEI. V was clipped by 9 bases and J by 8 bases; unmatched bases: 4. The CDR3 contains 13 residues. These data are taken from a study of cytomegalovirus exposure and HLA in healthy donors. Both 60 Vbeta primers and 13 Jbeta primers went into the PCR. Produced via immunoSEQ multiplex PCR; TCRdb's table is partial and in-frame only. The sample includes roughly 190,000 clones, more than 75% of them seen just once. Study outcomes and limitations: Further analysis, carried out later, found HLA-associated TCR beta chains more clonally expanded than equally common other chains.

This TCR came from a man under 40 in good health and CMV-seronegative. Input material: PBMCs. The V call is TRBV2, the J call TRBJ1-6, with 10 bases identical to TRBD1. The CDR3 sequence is CASDRGLDSPLHF. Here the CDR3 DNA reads TGTGCCAGTGACAGGGGGCTGGATTCACCCCTCCACTTT.